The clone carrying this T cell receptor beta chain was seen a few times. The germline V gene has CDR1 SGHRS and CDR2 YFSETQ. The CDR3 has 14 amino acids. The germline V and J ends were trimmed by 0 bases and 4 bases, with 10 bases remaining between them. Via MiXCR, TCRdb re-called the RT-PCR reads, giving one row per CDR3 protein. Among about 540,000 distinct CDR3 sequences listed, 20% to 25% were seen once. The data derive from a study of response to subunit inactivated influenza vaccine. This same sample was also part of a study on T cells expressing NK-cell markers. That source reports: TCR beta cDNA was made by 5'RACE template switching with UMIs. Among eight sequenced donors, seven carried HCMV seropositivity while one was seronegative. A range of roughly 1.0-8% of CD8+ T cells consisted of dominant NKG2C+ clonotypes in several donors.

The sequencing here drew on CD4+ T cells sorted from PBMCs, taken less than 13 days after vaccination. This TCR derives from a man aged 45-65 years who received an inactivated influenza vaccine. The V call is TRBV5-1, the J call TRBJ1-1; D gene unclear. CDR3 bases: TGCGCCAGCAGCTTGGCCGAAAGTGTCACTGAAGCTTTCTTT. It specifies CASSLAESVTEAFF.